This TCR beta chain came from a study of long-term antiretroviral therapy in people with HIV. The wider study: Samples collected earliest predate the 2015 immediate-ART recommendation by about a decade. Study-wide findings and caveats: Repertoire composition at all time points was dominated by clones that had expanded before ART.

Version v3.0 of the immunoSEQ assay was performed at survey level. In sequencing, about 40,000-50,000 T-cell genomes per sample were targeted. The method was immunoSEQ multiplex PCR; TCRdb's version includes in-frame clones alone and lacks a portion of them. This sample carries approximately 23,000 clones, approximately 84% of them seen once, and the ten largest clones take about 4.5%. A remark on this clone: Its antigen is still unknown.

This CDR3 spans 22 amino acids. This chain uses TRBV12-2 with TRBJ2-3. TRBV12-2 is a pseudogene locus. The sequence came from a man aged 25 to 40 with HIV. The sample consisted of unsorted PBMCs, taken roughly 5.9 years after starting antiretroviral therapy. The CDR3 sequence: CASRLVGPLLRTLLGVTDTQYF. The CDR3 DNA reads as TGTGCAAGTCGCTTAGTAGGCCCTCTCCTCCGGACCCTCCTCGGAGTGACAGATACGCAGTATTTT.